The entry that follows covers one T cell receptor beta chain sequence. The antigen remains undetermined. This entry belongs to a study of cytomegalovirus exposure and HLA in healthy donors. Points from the study as a whole: A few chains linked to CMV were shown in vitro to be specific for CMV antigens. Available immune exposure information covered CMV serostatus only. Later analysis suggested links between common viral pathogens and several top significant clusters.

PCR involved 60 Vbeta and 13 Jbeta primers. TCRdb's copy holds only in-frame clones and misses some; the assay was immunoSEQ multiplex PCR. The table includes 140,000 to 150,000 clones, 75% to 90% detected once. The TCR comes from a man between 40 and 49 years old in good health and CMV-seronegative. The specimen was PBMCs.

CDR3 DNA sequence: TGTGCCAGCAGCTGGGACAGGAACTACGAGCAGTACTTC. Its translation is CASSWDRNYEQYF. The rearrangement uses TRBV11-2 and TRBJ2-5, with 8 bases lining up with TRBD1. Near its end, the DNA agrees better with TRBJ2-7, so the J call may be wrong. The CDR3 length is 13 residues. Germline V CDR1 and CDR2: SGHAT, FQNNGV.